This TCR beta chain emerged from a study of tumor and adjacent non-tumor tissue in lung cancer. At the level of the study: The cohort had 12 adenocarcinoma, a couple of squamous cell and 1 small cell patients. On average, productive TCRbeta reads reached roughly 3.9 million per sample.

Overall study results and limits: Top 100 clones took a larger repertoire share in normal lung. Shorter survival was associated with higher TCR diversity in tumors.

This clonotype came up once. Its antigen is still unknown. A much bigger clone sits one base away, suggesting this may be a read error. RNA was extracted from bulk tissue without any cell sorting. The normal lung tissue was taken more than 3 cm from the tumor edge. Three rounds of nested PCR, following a modified ARM-PCR protocol, produced the TCRbeta library. Each CDR3 protein gets one entry after TCRdb re-called the multiplex PCR reads with MiXCR. The repertoire has tens of thousands of distinct CDR3 sequences, around 65% of them found once; the top ten carry about 27%. What was sequenced was distant non-tumor lung tissue. The receptor's source is a woman between 45 and 60 years old with non-small cell lung cancer.

The CDR3 loop reads CAHGSYNEEFF. CDR3 sequence (DNA): TGTGCCCATGGGAGTTACAATGAGGAGTTCTTC. V and J are TRBV10-3 and TRBJ2-1, with a possible D match to TRBD2 (5 bases). This CDR3 has 11 residues. Germline V gene data show CDR1 as ENHRY and CDR2 as SYGVKD.